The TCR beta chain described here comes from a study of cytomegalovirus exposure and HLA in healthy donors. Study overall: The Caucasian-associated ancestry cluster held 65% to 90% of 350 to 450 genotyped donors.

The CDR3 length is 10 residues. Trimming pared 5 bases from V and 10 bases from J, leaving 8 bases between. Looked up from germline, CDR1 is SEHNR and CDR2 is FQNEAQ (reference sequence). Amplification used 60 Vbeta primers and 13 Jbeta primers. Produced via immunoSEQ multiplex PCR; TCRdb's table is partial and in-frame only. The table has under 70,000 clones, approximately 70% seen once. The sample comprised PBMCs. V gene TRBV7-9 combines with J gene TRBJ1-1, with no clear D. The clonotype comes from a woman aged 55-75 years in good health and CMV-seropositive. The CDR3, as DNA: TGTGCCAGCAGCCCGGTGCCAGCTTTCTTT. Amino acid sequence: CASSPVPAFF.